The rows below give T cell receptor beta chains drawn from one sample of a study of CD8+CD57+ T cells in acquired aplastic anemia. TCRdb passed the reads through MiXCR, listing each CDR3 protein once. The repertoire consists of tens of thousands of distinct CDR3 sequences, with about 70% occurring once and the leading ten covering 70% to 90%. Sequencing was done on a sample of sorted CD4+, CD8+, or CD8+CD57+ T cells (not recorded which) from PBMCs. Receptors were obtained from a human donor with aplastic anemia. Both conserved end residues are trimmed from each CDR3.

V	J	CDR3
TRBV11-2	TRBJ1-6	ASSLAGTGYSPLH
TRBV15	TRBJ2-7	ATSRERGVSSYEQY
TRBV20-1	TRBJ2-3	SARDWRRERKSDTQY
TRBV29-1	TRBJ2-7	SGQGQGSYEQY
TRBV10-3	TRBJ1-1	AISVDSPAEAF
TRBV6-1	TRBJ2-2	ASTQTVLRPAGGLF
TRBV10-3	TRBJ2-1	AISEYSYNEQF
TRBV19	TRBJ1-6	ASGIRGFNSPLH
TRBV20-1	TRBJ1-6	SASYLGAGDSPLH
TRBV15	TRBJ2-5	ATSRWTLAEETQY
TRBV6-5	TRBJ2-7	ASSYAGGSYEQY
TRBV12-3/TRBV12-4	TRBJ1-2	ASSRGTSNYGYT
TRBV7-9	TRBJ2-5	ASSTRKNPGQETQY
TRBV5-1	TRBJ2-3	ASRDRDTDTQY
TRBV20-1	TRBJ2-7	SARPPGRGGYEQY
TRBV15	TRBJ2-5	ATSETSGQETQY
TRBV15	TRBJ2-5	ATSYLGLAQETQY
TRBV5-1	TRBJ2-7	ASSLNSYSYEQY
TRBV10-1	TRBJ2-7	ASSVQGTYEQY
TRBV15	TRBJ1-1	ATSRDLADPEAF
TRBV7-2	TRBJ2-7	ASSLSGAGGAYEQY
TRBV2	TRBJ2-6	ASSQTSGANVLT
TRBV12-3/TRBV12-4	TRBJ2-2	ASSFTGELF
TRBV11-1	TRBJ2-7	ASSLPAGLLSYEQY
TRBV2	TRBJ1-5	ASSGDRGGLPQH
TRBV2	TRBJ1-4	ASSASGVGEKLF
TRBV20-1	TRBJ2-7	SARPRQTYEQY
TRBV7-9	TRBJ2-2	ASSLGSQGAFSNTGELF
TRBV19	TRBJ2-7	ASLEKGLGRNEQY
TRBV28	TRBJ1-6	ASSLRRTALPLH
TRBV30	TRBJ1-1	AGGRERAF
TRBV10-1	TRBJ2-7	ASRELFLPYEQY
TRBV28	TRBJ2-7	ASSSPPSGGYEQY
TRBV16	TRBJ2-7	ASSQPDRGQAASEQY
TRBV7-7	TRBJ2-1	ASSDQSGGPHEQF
TRBV9	TRBJ2-7	ASSVGSQGSVYEQY
TRBV10-3	TRBJ1-2	AIRPPGRGYT
TRBV7-9	TRBJ2-7	ASSLGAGATYEQY
TRBV15	TRBJ1-1	ATSNGQGLTEAF
TRBV7-2	TRBJ2-7	ASSHLYEQY
TRBV10-1	TRBJ2-6	ASSPGGGHSSGANVLT
TRBV19	TRBJ2-6	ASSKDSGANVLT
TRBV24-1	TRBJ2-3	ATSDLGSTDTQY
TRBV29-1	TRBJ1-1	SAGQGGLDTEAF
TRBV14	TRBJ2-7	ASSRGQAAKGEQY
TRBV10-3	TRBJ1-2	AISDYGNYGYT
TRBV6-1	TRBJ2-7	ASRGDRTYEQY
TRBV10-3	TRBJ2-5	AIRADRGKEETQY
TRBV19	TRBJ1-6	ASSIERTGASPLH
TRBV14	TRBJ2-7	ASSPPYQTYEQY
TRBV2	TRBJ2-3	ASLGRTSGFSSTDTQY
TRBV24-1	TRBJ2-5	ATSDRVTQY
TRBV2	TRBJ1-1	ASSGVGGEGGTEAF
TRBV20-1	TRBJ1-5	SADQVGGGQPQH
TRBV25-1	TRBJ2-1	ASSDRDRGANEQF
TRBV10-3	TRBJ2-5	AISGDRQETQY